This is a list of T cell receptor beta chains from one sample in a study of memory CD4+ T cells and cytomegalovirus serostatus. Measured with immunoSEQ multiplex PCR; TCRdb has only the in-frame clones, and not every one. The profile shows some 80,000 clones, approximately 80% of them singletons. The sample consisted of memory CD4+ T cells from blood. These receptors were collected from an adult in good health and CMV-seronegative. The CDR3 runs from the conserved cysteine through the conserved F or W. D genes are given only for firm matches. Only some rows state a clone size, as once, few, many or a class for expanded clones.

D gene: NA; J gene: TRBJ2-5; clone size: NA; V gene: TRBV5-6; CDR3 DNA: TGTGCCAGCAGCCTACAAGAGACCCAGTACTTC; CDR3 protein: CASSLQETQYF
D gene: NA; J gene: TRBJ2-6; clone size: once; V gene: TRBV19; CDR3 DNA: TGTGCCAGTAGTACGAACTCTGGGGCCAACGTCCTGACTTTC; CDR3 protein: CASSTNSGANVLTF
D gene: TRBD1; J gene: TRBJ2-7; clone size: NA; V gene: TRBV27; CDR3 DNA: TGTGCCAGCAGCCTAACGGACAGGGGCGGGAACGAGCAGTACTTC; CDR3 protein: CASSLTDRGGNEQYF
D gene: NA; J gene: TRBJ1-4; clone size: NA; V gene: TRBV4-1; CDR3 DNA: TGCGCCAGCAGCCAAGATCGGGCAGCGAAACTGTTTTTT; CDR3 protein: CASSQDRAAKLFF
D gene: TRBD1; J gene: TRBJ1-1; clone size: once; V gene: TRBV7-2; CDR3 DNA: TGTGCCAGCAGCTCAACGGGACAGGGGGCCGGGAACACTGAAGCTTTCTTT; CDR3 protein: CASSSTGQGAGNTEAFF
D gene: NA; J gene: TRBJ2-1; clone size: NA; V gene: TRBV7-3; CDR3 DNA: TGTGCCAGCAGCTCGGGGCTTGTCAATGAGCAGTTCTTC; CDR3 protein: CASSSGLVNEQFF
D gene: NA; J gene: TRBJ1-2; clone size: NA; V gene: TRBV4-2; CDR3 DNA: TGTGCCAGCAGCCAAGAAACAGGCCCTAACTATGGCTACACCTTC; CDR3 protein: CASSQETGPNYGYTF
D gene: NA; J gene: TRBJ2-7; clone size: NA; V gene: TRBV12-2; CDR3 DNA: TGTGCAAGTCGCTTAGGGGCCAGGATAAGCTCCTACGAGCAGTACTTC; CDR3 protein: CASRLGARISSYEQYF
D gene: TRBD2; J gene: TRBJ2-1; clone size: once; V gene: TRBV6-6; CDR3 DNA: TGTGCCAGCGCCGGGACTAGCGCGAACAATGAGCAGTTCTTC; CDR3 protein: CASAGTSANNEQFF
D gene: TRBD1; J gene: TRBJ1-2; clone size: once; V gene: TRBV9; CDR3 DNA: TGTGCCAGCAGCGTAGGTGGGACAGGGCAGAGTAAGGGCTACACCTTC; CDR3 protein: CASSVGGTGQSKGYTF
D gene: TRBD1; J gene: TRBJ1-5; clone size: NA; V gene: TRBV9; CDR3 DNA: TGTGCCAGCAGCGTAAACGGACAGGGAAATCAGCCCCAGCATTTT; CDR3 protein: CASSVNGQGNQPQHF
D gene: NA; J gene: TRBJ1-5; clone size: NA; V gene: TRBV12-5; CDR3 DNA: TGTGCTAGTGCCCGGGGGGGGGCCGGTCAGCCCCAGCATTTT; CDR3 protein: CASARGGAGQPQHF
D gene: NA; J gene: TRBJ1-3; clone size: once; V gene: TRBV30; CDR3 DNA: TGTGCCGTGTCGCCAGGGCCCGGGAACACCATATATTTT; CDR3 protein: CAVSPGPGNTIYF
D gene: NA; J gene: TRBJ2-3; clone size: few; V gene: TRBV18; CDR3 DNA: TGTGCCAGCTCACATGGGCAGGGCGAAAGAGATACGCAGTATTTT; CDR3 protein: CASSHGQGERDTQYF